This is a list of T cell receptor beta chains from one sample in a study of control samples from healthy donors and cancer patients. TCRdb keeps only in-frame clones here, not all; method: immunoSEQ multiplex PCR. The sample contains around 100,000 clones, roughly 90% of which appear only once. The sample consisted of blood. The receptors stem from a woman between 45 and 65 years old in good health. Both conserved end residues are part of each CDR3. D genes are given only for firm matches. A clone size is listed for some rows: how often the clone was seen (once, few, many), or a class if it is expanded.

cdr3_nt,cdr3_aa,v_call,d_call,clone_size,j_call
TGCGCCAGCAGGCAAGGGCATCCCCACTACGAGCAGTACTTC,CASRQGHPHYEQYF,TRBV10-1,NA,once,TRBJ2-7
TGTGCCAGCAGCTCTCACCTCCCGAGGGAGACCCAGTACTTC,CASSSHLPRETQYF,TRBV5-4,NA,NA,TRBJ2-5
TGTGCCTGGAGCTCAACGGGGCCAGAGACCCAGTACTTC,CAWSSTGPETQYF,TRBV30,NA,NA,TRBJ2-5
TGTGCCAGTAGGACGACAGCCAACACTGAAGCTTTCTTT,CASRTTANTEAFF,TRBV19,NA,NA,TRBJ1-1
TGTGCCAGCAGCACCAGCGGGAGCGGCGCGCAGTTCTTC,CASSTSGSGAQFF,TRBV7-9,TRBD2,NA,TRBJ2-1
TGCAGCGGTATTACCGGGACACCGTATGGCTACACCTTC,CSGITGTPYGYTF,TRBV29-1,NA,NA,TRBJ1-2
TGTGCCAGCAGTCAGGGAACCGGGGAGCTGTTTTTT,CASSQGTGELFF,TRBV12-3/TRBV12-4,NA,NA,TRBJ2-2
TGTGCCTGGAGTACGAGGGAAGGTGGCTACACCTTC,CAWSTREGGYTF,TRBV30,NA,NA,TRBJ1-2
TGCGCCAGCAGCCAACCCGGACAGCGAAAAGGAAACACCATATATTTT,CASSQPGQRKGNTIYF,TRBV4-1,NA,NA,TRBJ1-3
TGTGCCAGCAGCTTGATGAGCGCAGATACGCAGTATTTT,CASSLMSADTQYF,TRBV7-2,NA,NA,TRBJ2-3
TGCACCAGCAGCCGGGGACTAGCGGGACTCAATGAGCAGTTCTTC,CTSSRGLAGLNEQFF,TRBV1,NA,NA,TRBJ2-1
TGCGCCAGCAGCTTTACAGGGGGCGCGGCAGCAGGGGAAGCTTTCTTT,CASSFTGGAAAGEAFF,TRBV5-1,TRBD1,NA,TRBJ1-1
TGTGCCAGCAGCCCCGGGGGGGGCCAAGAGACCCAGTACTTC,CASSPGGGQETQYF,TRBV27,TRBD2,NA,TRBJ2-5
TGTGCCAGCAGCCTGGGCCAAGAGACCCAGTACTTC,CASSLGQETQYF,TRBV7-9,NA,NA,TRBJ2-5
TGTGCCACCAGTGATTTTAGCGGGGGGGGACAAGAGACCCAGTACTTC,CATSDFSGGGQETQYF,TRBV24-1,TRBD2,once,TRBJ2-5
TGTGCCAGCAGCCGTACGGCGGGGGGACAGGGAGGGCAGCCCCAGCATTTT,CASSRTAGGQGGQPQHF,TRBV7-9,TRBD1,NA,TRBJ1-5
TGTGCCAGCAGCTTGGGTGGGACTAGGCTCGGTACGCAGTATTTT,CASSLGGTRLGTQYF,TRBV5-4,TRBD2,NA,TRBJ2-3
TGTGCCAGCAGTTTACAGGGGGCCAAATCCTACGAGCAGTACTTC,CASSLQGAKSYEQYF,TRBV6-5,TRBD1,few,TRBJ2-7
TGTGCCAGCAGCTTAGCCTCATCGACTAGCGGGAACAATGAGCAGTTCTTC,CASSLASSTSGNNEQFF,TRBV7-2,TRBD2,NA,TRBJ2-1
TGTGCCAGCAGTTTGCAGGGGGAAGGCACTGAAGCTTTCTTT,CASSLQGEGTEAFF,TRBV7-9,TRBD1,NA,TRBJ1-1
TGTGCCAGCACCTACAACACTGAAGCTTTCTTT,CASTYNTEAFF,TRBV12-3/TRBV12-4,NA,NA,TRBJ1-1
TGTGCCTGGGACTACAATACCTATAATTCACCCCTCCACTTT,CAWDYNTYNSPLHF,TRBV30,NA,NA,TRBJ1-6
TGTGCCAGCAGCCAGGAAATAGGGGTCTCTGGCTACACCTTC,CASSQEIGVSGYTF,TRBV3-1/TRBV3-2,NA,NA,TRBJ1-2